The rows below give T cell receptor beta chains drawn from one sample of a study of identical twins. TCRdb reprocessed the 5' RACE reads via MiXCR and lists one record per CDR3 protein. Of 1.5 million to 2 million distinct CDR3 sequences listed, roughly a third are singletons. The specimen was cord blood. The receptors originated from a newborn girl in good health. Each CDR3 is given with its conserved first and last residue. The D gene is left open where the match is weak. A row's size may be missing; if present it is once, few, many or a size class.

v_gene	d_gene	abundance	j_gene	CDR3aa	CDR3nt
TRBV10-3	TRBD1	once	TRBJ1-1	CAANRGQETEAFF	TGTGCCGCGAACAGGGGGCAGGAGACTGAAGCTTTCTTT
TRBV6-5	TRBD2	NA	TRBJ2-7	CASSWTSGYSSYEQYF	TGTGCCAGCAGCTGGACTAGCGGGTACAGCTCCTACGAGCAGTACTTC
TRBV9	NA	many	TRBJ2-5	CASSVDSFGAQYF	TGTGCCAGCAGCGTAGACAGTTTTGGGGCCCAGTACTTC
TRBV7-2	TRBD2	NA	TRBJ2-1	CASSLTSGRGEQFF	TGTGCCAGCAGCTTAACTAGCGGGAGGGGTGAGCAGTTCTTC
TRBV2	NA	NA	TRBJ2-7	CASNGVRSYNEQYF	TGTGCCAGCAACGGGGTTCGCTCCTACAATGAGCAGTACTTC
TRBV11-2	NA	NA	TRBJ1-5	CASSLVTGLNQPQHF	TGTGCCAGCAGCTTAGTTACCGGGTTAAATCAGCCCCAGCATTTT
TRBV20-1	NA	NA	TRBJ2-1	CSAHPSESPYNEQFF	TGCAGTGCTCACCCCAGCGAGTCCCCCTACAATGAGCAGTTCTTC
TRBV7-9	TRBD2	NA	TRBJ2-1	CASSSRKNGRSNEQFF	TGTGCCAGCAGCTCCCGGAAGAACGGGAGGAGCAATGAGCAGTTCTTC
TRBV10-3	TRBD1	NA	TRBJ1-1	CAISGQGAGTEAFF	TGTGCCATCAGTGGACAGGGGGCTGGGACTGAAGCTTTCTTT
TRBV27	TRBD2	NA	TRBJ2-3	CASSLAGVGGTDTQYF	TGTGCCAGCAGCCTAGCGGGAGTCGGGGGCACAGATACGCAGTATTTT
TRBV4-1	NA	NA	TRBJ2-3	CASSLLGGRGTDTQYF	TGCGCCAGCAGCCTCTTAGGTGGTAGGGGCACAGATACGCAGTATTTT
TRBV10-3	NA	NA	TRBJ1-2	CAISEGGGRSYGYTF	TGTGCCATCAGTGAGGGAGGAGGGAGAAGTTATGGCTACACCTTC
TRBV3-1	NA	NA	TRBJ2-1	CASSQGGAAYNEQFF	TGTGCCAGCAGCCAAGGGGGGGCGGCCTACAATGAGCAGTTCTTC
TRBV6-1	NA	few	TRBJ1-1	CASMSPSIGGTEAFF	TGTGCCAGCATGAGCCCCTCTATAGGGGGCACTGAAGCTTTCTTT
TRBV5-1	NA	NA	TRBJ2-1	CASSLVTVAQGGDNEQFF	TGCGCCAGCAGCTTGGTGACCGTGGCACAGGGAGGCGACAATGAGCAGTTCTTC
TRBV20-1	TRBD1	NA	TRBJ2-5	CSAKQGFEIVAQYF	TGCAGTGCTAAACAGGGGTTCGAAATTGTGGCCCAGTACTTC
TRBV7-2	NA	NA	TRBJ2-7	CASTSQGSGYEQYF	TGTGCCAGCACCTCCCAGGGAAGTGGCTACGAGCAGTACTTC
TRBV20-1	NA	few	TRBJ2-7	CSASNLRLPPHYEQYF	TGCAGTGCTTCAAACCTCAGACTACCTCCCCACTACGAGCAGTACTTC
TRBV12-3/TRBV12-4	TRBD1	many	TRBJ1-2	CASSPGTGVGYTF	TGTGCCAGCAGCCCCGGGACAGGGGTAGGCTACACCTTC
TRBV11-2	TRBD2	NA	TRBJ2-1	CASSAPGTSNEQFF	TGTGCCAGCAGCGCCCCCGGGACTAGCAATGAGCAGTTCTTC
TRBV28	NA	few	TRBJ2-5	CASSFEDGFGETQYF	TGTGCCAGCAGTTTTGAGGACGGATTCGGAGAGACCCAGTACTTC
TRBV2	TRBD2	few	TRBJ2-5	CASSILGGFQETQYF	TGTGCCAGCAGTATCCTCGGGGGGTTTCAAGAGACCCAGTACTTC
TRBV19	TRBD1	NA	TRBJ1-5	CASTSRGSNQPQHF	TGTGCCAGTACGAGCAGGGGGAGCAATCAGCCCCAGCATTTT
TRBV20-1	NA	few	TRBJ2-4	CSAEAAKNIQYF	TGCAGTGCGGAAGCGGCCAAAAACATTCAGTACTTC
TRBV20-1	TRBD1	few	TRBJ1-4	CSAPGTGYRLFF	TGCAGTGCTCCCGGGACAGGGTATAGACTGTTTTTT
TRBV7-2	NA	NA	TRBJ2-1	CASSSGPHNEQFF	TGTGCCAGCAGCTCGGGACCCCACAATGAGCAGTTCTTC
TRBV28	NA	few	TRBJ1-2	CASLRGYGYTF	TGTGCCAGCCTCCGGGGCTATGGCTACACCTTC
TRBV27	TRBD1	few	TRBJ2-7	CASSFTGASGYEQYF	TGTGCCAGCAGTTTTACAGGGGCTTCGGGCTACGAGCAGTACTTC
TRBV15	NA	NA	TRBJ1-1	CATSRDRGSSTEAFF	TGTGCCACCAGCAGAGATCGGGGGTCGAGCACTGAAGCTTTCTTT
TRBV6-1	TRBD2	few	TRBJ2-3	CASRAGTVGDTQYF	TGTGCCAGCAGAGCGGGGACTGTCGGGGATACGCAGTATTTT
TRBV9	TRBD2	few	TRBJ2-1	CASTLAGEGNEQFF	TGTGCCAGCACCTTAGCGGGAGAAGGTAATGAGCAGTTCTTC
TRBV27	NA	many	TRBJ1-5	CASSFRTGNQPQHF	TGTGCCAGCAGTTTTCGGACAGGCAATCAGCCCCAGCATTTT
TRBV20-1	NA	NA	TRBJ1-2	CSARGGVRANYGYTF	TGCAGTGCTAGAGGCGGGGTAAGGGCTAACTATGGCTACACCTTC
TRBV20-1	TRBD2	many	TRBJ2-7	CSAGLAAYEQYF	TGCAGTGCTGGACTAGCGGCCTACGAGCAGTACTTC
TRBV20-1	TRBD1	few	TRBJ1-5	CSAKGQGHQPQHF	TGCAGTGCTAAGGGACAGGGTCATCAGCCCCAGCATTTT
TRBV14	TRBD1	NA	TRBJ2-3	CASSQEVPTGGLYF	TGTGCCAGCAGCCAAGAAGTCCCGACAGGGGGCTTGTATTTT
TRBV11-3	NA	NA	TRBJ1-5	CASSLFVRAEGNQPQHF	TGTGCCAGCAGCTTATTCGTCAGGGCGGAAGGAAATCAGCCCCAGCATTTT
TRBV21-1	NA	few	TRBJ2-7	CASKAPGLAESSYEQYF	TGTGCCAGCAAAGCGCCGGGACTAGCGGAGAGCTCCTACGAGCAGTACTTC
TRBV20-1	TRBD2	few	TRBJ2-4	CSARSSGGAPKNIQYF	TGCAGTGCTAGATCTAGCGGGGGGGCCCCAAAAAACATTCAGTACTTC
TRBV2	TRBD2	NA	TRBJ2-7	CAGGGGYSYEQYF	TGTGCCGGCGGGGGGGGATACTCCTACGAGCAGTACTTC
TRBV4-2	NA	many	TRBJ1-2	CASSQDAQGRINYGYTF	TGTGCCAGCAGCCAAGATGCCCAGGGACGGATAAACTATGGCTACACCTTC
TRBV20-1	TRBD2	NA	TRBJ2-1	CSARIFGTSTYNEQFF	TGCAGTGCTAGAATATTCGGGACTAGCACTTACAATGAGCAGTTCTTC
TRBV21-1	NA	NA	TRBJ2-3	CASSKVAREEADTQYF	TGTGCCAGCAGCAAAGTCGCGCGGGAGGAGGCAGATACGCAGTATTTT
TRBV13	NA	NA	TRBJ1-1	CASSLGQSTPALAFF	TGTGCCAGCAGCTTAGGCCAGAGTACCCCGGCCCTGGCTTTCTTT
TRBV20-1	TRBD1	few	TRBJ2-3	CSAIDREQYF	TGCAGTGCCATCGACAGGGAGCAGTATTTT
TRBV12-3/TRBV12-4	TRBD2	few	TRBJ2-1	CASSSQLAGYGNEQFF	TGTGCCAGCAGTTCACAACTAGCGGGATATGGCAATGAGCAGTTCTTC
TRBV18	NA	NA	TRBJ1-6	CASSSSTGHYNSPLHF	TGTGCCAGCTCATCCTCTACGGGACACTATAATTCACCCCTCCACTTT